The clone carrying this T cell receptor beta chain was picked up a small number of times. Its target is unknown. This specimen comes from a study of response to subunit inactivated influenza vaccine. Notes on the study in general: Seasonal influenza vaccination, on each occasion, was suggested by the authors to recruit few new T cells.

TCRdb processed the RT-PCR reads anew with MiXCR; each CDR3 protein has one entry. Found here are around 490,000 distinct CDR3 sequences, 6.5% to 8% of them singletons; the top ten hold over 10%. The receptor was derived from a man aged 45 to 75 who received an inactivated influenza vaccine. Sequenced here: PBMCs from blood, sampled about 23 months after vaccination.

The CDR3 sequence: CASSRRGGAYGYTF. The CDR3 DNA is TGTGCCAGCAGCAGGAGGGGAGGAGCCTATGGCTACACCTTC. The gene calls are TRBV12-3 or TRBV12-4 and TRBJ1-2; maybe TRBD1 (5 bases). This CDR3 is built from 14 residues. Trimming removed 6 bases from V and 4 bases from J, with 15 bases in between.